These T cell receptor beta chains were read from a single sample in a study of technical replicates of blood from a handful of donors. The protocol was immunoSEQ multiplex PCR, while the TCRdb copy is restricted to in-frame clones and leaves out a portion. The repertoire holds about 68,000 clones, with about 97% as singletons. Sequenced sample: T cells isolated from PBMCs. These receptors all stem from a human donor in good health. CDR3s include the opening cysteine and the closing phenylalanine or tryptophan. The order of the fields is D gene, V gene, J gene, clone size, CDR3 DNA, CDR3 protein. D genes are given only for firm matches. A row's size may be missing; if present it is once, few, many or a size class.

D gene: -; V gene: TRBV5-1; J gene: TRBJ1-2; clone size: -; CDR3 DNA: TGCGCCAGCAGCTTGGACGGACAGAACTATGGCTACACCTTC; CDR3 protein: CASSLDGQNYGYTF
D gene: -; V gene: TRBV6-6; J gene: TRBJ2-5; clone size: once; CDR3 DNA: TGTGCCAGCAGTTACGGGAGGTACCAAGAGACCCAGTACTTC; CDR3 protein: CASSYGRYQETQYF
D gene: -; V gene: TRBV4-3; J gene: TRBJ1-1; clone size: -; CDR3 DNA: TGCGCCAGCAGCCAAGACCCCTCGGGGAACACTGAAGCTTTCTTT; CDR3 protein: CASSQDPSGNTEAFF
D gene: -; V gene: TRBV18; J gene: TRBJ2-3; clone size: -; CDR3 DNA: TGTGCCAGCTCACTACTGACTCAGGGGAAAGAGACAGATACGCAGTATTTT; CDR3 protein: CASSLLTQGKETDTQYF
D gene: -; V gene: TRBV18; J gene: TRBJ2-2; clone size: -; CDR3 DNA: TGTGCCAGCTCACCACCCGGCGGGACGTACACCGGGGAGCTGTTTTTT; CDR3 protein: CASSPPGGTYTGELFF
D gene: -; V gene: TRBV6-5; J gene: TRBJ1-2; clone size: -; CDR3 DNA: TGTGCCAGCAGTTACCGTCGGGGTGGCTACACCTTC; CDR3 protein: CASSYRRGGYTF
D gene: TRBD1; V gene: TRBV7-2; J gene: TRBJ2-2; clone size: once; CDR3 DNA: TGTGCCAGCAGCCGAGGGGGCCCGAACACCGGGGAGCTGTTTTTT; CDR3 protein: CASSRGGPNTGELFF
D gene: -; V gene: TRBV11-2; J gene: TRBJ1-3; clone size: -; CDR3 DNA: TGTGCCAGCAGCCTCGGACGGACAACTGGAAACACCATATATTTT; CDR3 protein: CASSLGRTTGNTIYF
D gene: -; V gene: TRBV10-3; J gene: TRBJ2-1; clone size: -; CDR3 DNA: TGTGCCATCAGTGTATTACAGGGCCACAATGAGCAGTTCTTC; CDR3 protein: CAISVLQGHNEQFF
D gene: TRBD1; V gene: TRBV5-1; J gene: TRBJ1-1; clone size: once; CDR3 DNA: TGCGCCAGCAGCCCTACCGGGACAGATAACACTGAAGCTTTCTTT; CDR3 protein: CASSPTGTDNTEAFF
D gene: -; V gene: TRBV30; J gene: TRBJ1-4; clone size: -; CDR3 DNA: TGTGCCTGGAGTGTCACAGGCGGATCTAATGAAAAACTGTTTTTT; CDR3 protein: CAWSVTGGSNEKLFF